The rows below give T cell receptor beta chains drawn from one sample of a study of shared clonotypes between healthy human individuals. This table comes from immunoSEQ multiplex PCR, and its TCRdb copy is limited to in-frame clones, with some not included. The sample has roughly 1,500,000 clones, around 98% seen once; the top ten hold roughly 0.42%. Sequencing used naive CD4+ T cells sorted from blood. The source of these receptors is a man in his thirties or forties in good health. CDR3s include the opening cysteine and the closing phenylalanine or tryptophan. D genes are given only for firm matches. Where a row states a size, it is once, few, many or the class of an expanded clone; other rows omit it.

CSVTTSGSYNEQFF	TGCAGCGTCACAACTAGCGGCTCCTACAATGAGCAGTTCTTC	TRBV29-1	.	TRBJ2-1	14	TRBD2
CASSLVGPNEKLFF	TGTGCCAGCAGTTTAGTGGGTCCGAATGAAAAACTGTTTTTT	TRBV27	.	TRBJ1-4	14	.
CASRKAGTGEHNEQFF	TGCGCCAGCAGAAAGGCCGGGACAGGGGAACACAATGAGCAGTTCTTC	TRBV5-1	once	TRBJ2-1	16	TRBD1
CASSLAINTGELFF	TGTGCCAGCAGCTTAGCCATAAACACCGGGGAGCTGTTTTTT	TRBV11-2	.	TRBJ2-2	14	.
CASKTITSGNTIYF	TGTGCCAGCAAAACAATTACGTCTGGAAACACCATATATTTT	TRBV6-1	.	TRBJ1-3	14	.
CASSLDKIGNQPQHF	TGTGCCAGCTCGCTAGACAAGATAGGCAATCAGCCCCAGCATTTT	TRBV18	.	TRBJ1-5	15	.
CAIGGSSNYEQYF	TGTGCCATCGGGGGGAGTTCAAACTACGAGCAGTACTTC	TRBV10-3	.	TRBJ2-7	13	.
CASSQERGLAGADTQYF	TGTGCCAGCAGCCAAGAAAGAGGACTAGCGGGGGCAGATACGCAGTATTTT	TRBV4-2	.	TRBJ2-3	17	TRBD2
CASSLDDSSNQPQHF	TGCGCCAGCAGCTTGGACGACAGTAGCAATCAGCCCCAGCATTTT	TRBV5-1	once	TRBJ1-5	15	.
CASSVASFEGNEQFF	TGTGCCAGCAGCGTAGCGAGTTTTGAGGGCAATGAGCAGTTCTTC	TRBV9	.	TRBJ2-1	15	.
CASSLTRTGPVEAFF	TGTGCCAGCAGTTTAACCCGGACAGGGCCAGTTGAAGCTTTCTTT	TRBV28	.	TRBJ1-1	15	TRBD1
CASSEVTEAFF	TGTGCCAGCAGTGAGGTCACTGAAGCTTTCTTT	TRBV2	.	TRBJ1-1	11	.
CASSSPHRKRALEQFF	TGTGCCAGCAGTTCCCCTCACAGAAAGCGGGCCCTCGAGCAGTTCTTC	TRBV28	.	TRBJ2-1	16	.
CASSPPGGLVGQPQHF	TGTGCCAGCTCACCACCCGGGGGGCTGGTGGGTCAGCCCCAGCATTTT	TRBV18	.	TRBJ1-5	16	.
CASSPRSDAPGELFF	TGTGCCAGCAGCCCAAGGTCAGACGCACCCGGGGAGCTGTTTTTT	TRBV14	once	TRBJ2-2	15	.
CASSSFDGLGHYNEQFF	TGTGCCAGCAGCTCTTTCGACGGGCTGGGGCACTACAATGAGCAGTTCTTC	TRBV7-6	once	TRBJ2-1	17	.
CAISTGGGETQYF	TGTGCCATCAGTACAGGGGGCGGAGAGACCCAGTACTTC	TRBV10-3	.	TRBJ2-5	13	TRBD1
CASSLVRGVGETQYF	TGTGCCAGCAGCTTAGTCAGGGGTGTGGGGGAGACCCAGTACTTC	TRBV11-1	.	TRBJ2-5	15	.